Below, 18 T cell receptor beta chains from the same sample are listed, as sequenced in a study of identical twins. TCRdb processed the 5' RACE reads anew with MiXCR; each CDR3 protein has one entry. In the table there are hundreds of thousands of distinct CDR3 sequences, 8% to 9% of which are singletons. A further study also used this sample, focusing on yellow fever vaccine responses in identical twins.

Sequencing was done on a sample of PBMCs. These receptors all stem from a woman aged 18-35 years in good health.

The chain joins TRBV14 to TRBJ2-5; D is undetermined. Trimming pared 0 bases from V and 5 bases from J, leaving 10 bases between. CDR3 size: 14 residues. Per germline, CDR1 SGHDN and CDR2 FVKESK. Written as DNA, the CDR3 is TGTGCCAGCAGCCAAGATCTACACCGGGAGACCCAGTACTTC. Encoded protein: CASSQDLHRETQYF. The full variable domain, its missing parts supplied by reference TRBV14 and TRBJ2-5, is EAGVTQFPSHSVIEKGQTVTLRCDPISGHDNLYWYRRVMGKEIKFLLHFVKESKQDESGMPNNRFLAERTGGTYSTLKVQPAELEDSGVYFCASSQDLHRETQYFGPGTRLLVL.

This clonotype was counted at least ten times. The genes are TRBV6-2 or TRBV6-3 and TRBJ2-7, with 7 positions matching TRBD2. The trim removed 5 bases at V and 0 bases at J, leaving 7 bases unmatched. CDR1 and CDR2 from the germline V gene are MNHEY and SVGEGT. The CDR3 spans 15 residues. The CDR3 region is CASSPTSADSYEQYF. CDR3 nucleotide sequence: TGTGCCAGCAGTCCAACTAGCGCCGACTCCTACGAGCAGTACTTC.

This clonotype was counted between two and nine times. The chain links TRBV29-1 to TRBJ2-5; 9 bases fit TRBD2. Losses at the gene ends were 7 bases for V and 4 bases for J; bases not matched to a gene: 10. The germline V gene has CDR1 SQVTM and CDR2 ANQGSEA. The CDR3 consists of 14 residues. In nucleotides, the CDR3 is TGCAGCGCCGATCAGCGGGGGGCCGGAGAGACCCAGTACTTC. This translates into CSADQRGAGETQYF.

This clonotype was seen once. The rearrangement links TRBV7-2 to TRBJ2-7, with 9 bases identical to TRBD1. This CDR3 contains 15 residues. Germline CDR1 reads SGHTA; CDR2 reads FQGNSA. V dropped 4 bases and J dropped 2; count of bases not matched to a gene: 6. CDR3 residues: CASSSQGAPAYEQYF. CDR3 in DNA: TGTGCCAGCAGCTCACAGGGGGCGCCGGCCTACGAGCAGTACTTC. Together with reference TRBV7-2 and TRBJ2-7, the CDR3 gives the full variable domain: GAGVSQSPSNKVTEKGKDVELRCDPISGHTALYWYRQSLGQGLEFLIYFQGNSAPDKSGLPSDRFSAERTGGSVSTLTIQRTQQEDSAVYLCASSSQGAPAYEQYFGPGTRLTVT.

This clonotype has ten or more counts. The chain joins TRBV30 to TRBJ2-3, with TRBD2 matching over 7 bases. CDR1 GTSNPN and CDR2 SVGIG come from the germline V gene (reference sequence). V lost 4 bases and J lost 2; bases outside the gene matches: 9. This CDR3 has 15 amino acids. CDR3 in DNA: TGTGCCTGGAAGGGCGGGAGCGACTTCACAGATACGCAGTATTTT. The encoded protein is CAWKGGSDFTDTQYF.

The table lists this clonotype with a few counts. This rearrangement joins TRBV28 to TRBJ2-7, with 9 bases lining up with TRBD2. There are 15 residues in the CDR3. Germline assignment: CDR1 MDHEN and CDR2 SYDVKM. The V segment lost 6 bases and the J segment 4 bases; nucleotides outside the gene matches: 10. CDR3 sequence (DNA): TGTGCCAGCAGCCTAGCGGGACTCCATGCTTACGAGCAGTACTTC. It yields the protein CASSLAGLHAYEQYF.

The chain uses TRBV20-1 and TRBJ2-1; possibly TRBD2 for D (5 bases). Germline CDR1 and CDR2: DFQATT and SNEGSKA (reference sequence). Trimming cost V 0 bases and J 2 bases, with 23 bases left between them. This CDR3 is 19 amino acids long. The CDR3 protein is CSAREPPSERKTAYNEQFF. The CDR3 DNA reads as TGCAGTGCTAGAGAGCCCCCAAGTGAGCGGAAAACAGCCTACAATGAGCAGTTCTTC.

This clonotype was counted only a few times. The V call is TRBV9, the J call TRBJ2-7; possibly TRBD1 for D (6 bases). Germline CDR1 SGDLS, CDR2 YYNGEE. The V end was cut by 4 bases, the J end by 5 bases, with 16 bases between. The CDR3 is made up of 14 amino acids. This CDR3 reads CASSPRWGLDEQYF. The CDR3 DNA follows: TGTGCCAGCAGCCCAAGGTGGGGGCTCGACGAGCAGTACTTC.

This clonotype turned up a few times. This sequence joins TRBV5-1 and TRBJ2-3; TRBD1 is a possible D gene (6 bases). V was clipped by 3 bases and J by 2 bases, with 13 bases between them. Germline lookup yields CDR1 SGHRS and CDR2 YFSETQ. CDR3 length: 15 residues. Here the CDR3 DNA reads TGCGCCAGCAGCTCTCAGGGGCAACTCACAGATACGCAGTATTTT. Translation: CASSSQGQLTDTQYF. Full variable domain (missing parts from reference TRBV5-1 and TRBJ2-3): KAGVTQTPRYLIKTRGQQVTLSCSPISGHRSVSWYQQTPGQGLQFLFEYFSETQRNKGNFPGRFSGRQFSNSRSEMNVSTLELGDSALYLCASSSQGQLTDTQYFGPGTRLTVL.

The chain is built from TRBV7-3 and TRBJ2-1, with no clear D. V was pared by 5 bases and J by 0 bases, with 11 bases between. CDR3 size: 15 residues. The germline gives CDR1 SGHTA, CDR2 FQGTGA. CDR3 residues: CASSRRLSSYNEQFF. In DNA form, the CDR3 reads TGTGCCAGCAGCCGACGACTGAGCTCCTACAATGAGCAGTTCTTC. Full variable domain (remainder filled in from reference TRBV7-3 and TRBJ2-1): GAGVSQTPSNKVTEKGKYVELRCDPISGHTALYWYRQSLGQGPEFLIYFQGTGAADDSGLPNDRFFAVRPEGSVSTLKIQRTERGDSAVYLCASSRRLSSYNEQFFGPGTRLTVL.

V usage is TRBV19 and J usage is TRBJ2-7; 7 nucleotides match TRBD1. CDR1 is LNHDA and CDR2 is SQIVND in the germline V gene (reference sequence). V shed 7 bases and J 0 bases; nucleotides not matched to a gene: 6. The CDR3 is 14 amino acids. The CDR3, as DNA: TGTGCCAGTAACCAACAGGGGAGCTCCTACGAGCAGTACTTC. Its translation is CASNQQGSSYEQYF. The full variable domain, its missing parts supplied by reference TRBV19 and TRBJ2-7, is DGGITQSPKYLFRKEGQNVTLSCEQNLNHDAMYWYRQDPGQGLRLIYYSQIVNDFQKGDIAEGYSVSREKKESFPLTVTSAQKNPTAFYLCASNQQGSSYEQYFGPGTRLTVT.

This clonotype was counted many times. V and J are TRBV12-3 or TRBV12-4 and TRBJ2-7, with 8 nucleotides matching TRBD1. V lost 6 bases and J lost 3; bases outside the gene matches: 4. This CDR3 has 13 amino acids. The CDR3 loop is CASSTGGFYEQYF. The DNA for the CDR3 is TGTGCCAGCAGCACAGGGGGGTTCTACGAGCAGTACTTC.

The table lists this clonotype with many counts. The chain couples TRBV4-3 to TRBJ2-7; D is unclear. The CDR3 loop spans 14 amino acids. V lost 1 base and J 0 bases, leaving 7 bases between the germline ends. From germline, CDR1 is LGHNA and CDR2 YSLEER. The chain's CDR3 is CASSQGAVSYEQYF. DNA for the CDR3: TGCGCCAGCAGCCAAGGTGCGGTCTCCTACGAGCAGTACTTC.

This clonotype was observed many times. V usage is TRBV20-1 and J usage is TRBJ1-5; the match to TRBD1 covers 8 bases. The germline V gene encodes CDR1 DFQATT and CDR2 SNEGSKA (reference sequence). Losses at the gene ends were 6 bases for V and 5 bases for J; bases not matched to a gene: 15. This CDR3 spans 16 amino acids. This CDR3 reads CSAFERPDRGYQPQHF. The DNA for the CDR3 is TGCAGTGCCTTCGAGAGGCCTGACAGGGGTTATCAGCCCCAGCATTTT.

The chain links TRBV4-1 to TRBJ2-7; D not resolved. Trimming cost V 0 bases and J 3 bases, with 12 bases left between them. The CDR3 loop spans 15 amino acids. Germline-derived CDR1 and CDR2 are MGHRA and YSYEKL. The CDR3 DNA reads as TGCGCCAGCAGCCAAGATGGTAATGGGATCTACGAGCAGTACTTC. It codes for CASSQDGNGIYEQYF.

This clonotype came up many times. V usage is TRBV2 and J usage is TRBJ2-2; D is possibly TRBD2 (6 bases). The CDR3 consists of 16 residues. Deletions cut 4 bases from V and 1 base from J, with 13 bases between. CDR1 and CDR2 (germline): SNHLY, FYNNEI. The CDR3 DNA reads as TGTGCCAGCAGTGGATTCGCGGGACTGAACACCGGGGAGCTGTTTTTT. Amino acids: CASSGFAGLNTGELFF.

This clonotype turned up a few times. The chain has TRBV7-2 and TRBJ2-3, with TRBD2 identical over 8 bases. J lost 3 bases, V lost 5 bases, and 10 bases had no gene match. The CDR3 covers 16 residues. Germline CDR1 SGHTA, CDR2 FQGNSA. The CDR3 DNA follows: TGTGCCAGCAGCCCGGGCCAAGCGGGAGTTACAGATACGCAGTATTTT. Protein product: CASSPGQAGVTDTQYF.

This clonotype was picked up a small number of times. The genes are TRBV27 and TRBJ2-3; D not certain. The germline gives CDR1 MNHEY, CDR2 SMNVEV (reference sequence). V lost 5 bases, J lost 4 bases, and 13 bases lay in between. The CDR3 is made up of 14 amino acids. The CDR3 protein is CASSLGPSPDTQYF. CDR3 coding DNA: TGTGCCAGCAGTCTCGGACCCTCCCCAGATACGCAGTATTTT.